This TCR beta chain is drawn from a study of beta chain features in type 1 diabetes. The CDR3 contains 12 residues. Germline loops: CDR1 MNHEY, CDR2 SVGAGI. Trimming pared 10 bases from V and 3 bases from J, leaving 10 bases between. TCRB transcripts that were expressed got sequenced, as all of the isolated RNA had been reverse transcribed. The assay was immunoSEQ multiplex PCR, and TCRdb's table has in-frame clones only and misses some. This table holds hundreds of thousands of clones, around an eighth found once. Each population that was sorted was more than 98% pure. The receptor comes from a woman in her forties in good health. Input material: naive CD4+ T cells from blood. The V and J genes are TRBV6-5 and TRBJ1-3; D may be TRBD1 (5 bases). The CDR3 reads CATSQGGNTIYF. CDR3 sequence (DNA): TGTGCCACGAGCCAGGGTGGAAACACCATATATTTT.